These T cell receptor beta chains were read from a single sample in a study of blood T cell repertoires in COVID-19. Sequenced by immunoSEQ multiplex PCR; TCRdb stores in-frame clones only, minus some. In the table there are 160,000 or so clones, about 88% of which are singletons. Specimen: peripheral blood. These TCRs come from an elderly woman with acute or convalescent COVID-19. Both conserved end residues are part of each CDR3. The D gene is left open where the match is weak. Size is omitted from some rows. Given values are once, few, many or a class for expanded clones.

j_gene,abundance,d_gene,v_gene,CDR3aa,CDR3nt
TRBJ1-6,.,.,TRBV27,CASSTRFGGDNSPLHF,TGTGCCAGCAGTACCCGGTTCGGAGGGGATAATTCACCCCTCCACTTT
TRBJ2-5,.,TRBD2,TRBV3-1/TRBV3-2,CASSQDPGGEWETQYF,TGTGCCAGCAGCCAAGACCCGGGAGGTGAGTGGGAGACCCAGTACTTC
TRBJ1-2,.,.,TRBV7-3,CASSLGSRAYGYTF,TGTGCCAGCAGCTTAGGGTCCAGGGCCTATGGCTACACCTTC
TRBJ2-5,.,.,TRBV7-2,CASSFQGSRKTQYF,TGTGCCAGCAGCTTTCAGGGTTCAAGAAAGACCCAGTACTTC
TRBJ1-1,few,.,TRBV29-1,CSVKDSNTEAFF,TGCAGCGTTAAGGACAGCAACACTGAAGCTTTCTTT
TRBJ2-7,.,.,TRBV2,CASVPGRGSYEQYF,TGTGCCAGCGTCCCCGGTCGGGGGTCCTACGAGCAGTACTTC
TRBJ1-1,.,.,TRBV29-1,CSVGTFDTEAFF,TGCAGCGTTGGGACTTTTGACACTGAAGCTTTCTTT
TRBJ1-3,.,.,TRBV7-2,CASSSVLGGSSGNTIYF,TGTGCCAGCAGCTCCGTCCTTGGCGGGAGCTCTGGAAACACCATATATTTT
TRBJ1-2,.,.,TRBV27,CASSFSLFPTDGYTF,TGTGCCAGCAGTTTCTCCCTCTTCCCTACGGATGGCTACACCTTC
TRBJ1-1,.,.,TRBV3-1/TRBV3-2,CASSYLGALNTEAFF,TGTGCCAGCAGCTACCTAGGGGCCCTGAACACTGAAGCTTTCTTT
TRBJ1-3,.,TRBD1,TRBV10-3,CAISEDRAGNTIYF,TGTGCCATCAGTGAGGACAGGGCTGGAAACACCATATATTTT
TRBJ1-5,once,.,TRBV6-2/TRBV6-3,CASSYAFEPQHF,TGTGCCAGCAGTTACGCGTTCGAGCCCCAGCATTTT
TRBJ2-3,.,.,TRBV20-1,CSAGEEAKYF,TGCAGTGCTGGGGAGGAAGCGAAGTATTTT
TRBJ2-7,.,.,TRBV25-1,CASTPIGWSGEQYF,TGTGCCAGCACCCCGATCGGGTGGTCGGGTGAGCAGTACTTC
TRBJ1-4,.,TRBD1,TRBV20-1,CSASAGTGSSWGELFF,TGCAGTGCTAGTGCCGGGACAGGCTCCTCTTGGGGTGAACTGTTTTTT
TRBJ1-1,few,.,TRBV3-1/TRBV3-2,CASSPTVGGGTEAFF,TGTGCCAGCAGCCCCACAGTAGGGGGGGGCACTGAAGCTTTCTTT
TRBJ2-1,.,TRBD2,TRBV5-1,CASSRSSGYNEQFF,TGCGCCAGCAGTCGGTCTAGCGGCTACAATGAGCAGTTCTTC
TRBJ2-3,.,.,TRBV28,CASSLGGIFPDTQYF,TGTGCCAGCAGTTTAGGGGGCATCTTTCCAGATACGCAGTATTTT
TRBJ2-5,.,.,TRBV7-2,CATLEGINMVETQYF,TGTGCCACCCTCGAGGGAATAAACATGGTAGAGACCCAGTACTTC
TRBJ1-1,few,.,TRBV6-5,CASRQKTPNSEAFF,TGTGCCAGCAGACAAAAAACACCGAACAGTGAAGCTTTCTTT
TRBJ2-2,.,.,TRBV7-9,CASSLSGREELFF,TGTGCCAGCAGTTTGAGCGGCCGTGAGGAGCTGTTTTTT
TRBJ2-1,.,.,TRBV10-1,CASSESAGTAEQFF,TGCGCCAGCAGTGAGTCGGCGGGGACGGCCGAGCAGTTCTTC
TRBJ2-7,.,TRBD2,TRBV7-9,CASSLGGTSAHEQYF,TGTGCCAGCAGCTTAGGCGGGACTAGCGCGCACGAGCAGTACTTC
TRBJ1-1,.,.,TRBV19,CATRGGGMNTEAFF,TGTGCCACCAGAGGTGGGGGGATGAACACTGAAGCTTTCTTT
TRBJ1-5,.,.,TRBV3-1/TRBV3-2,CASSQGQGTQPQHF,TGTGCCAGCAGCCAAGGGCAGGGAACCCAGCCCCAGCATTTT
TRBJ2-3,.,TRBD2,TRBV3-1/TRBV3-2,CASSPLAGVNTQYF,TGTGCCAGCAGCCCGCTAGCGGGAGTAAATACGCAGTATTTT
TRBJ1-2,.,TRBD1,TRBV5-1,CASSLAGQGFGYGYTF,TGCGCCAGCAGCTTGGCAGGACAGGGATTTGGCTATGGCTACACCTTC
TRBJ1-5,.,.,TRBV4-3,CASSQDNIRGNQPQHF,TGCGCCAGCAGCCAAGATAACATACGGGGGAATCAGCCCCAGCATTTT
TRBJ2-7,.,TRBD1,TRBV28,CASSPGTGYRREQYF,TGTGCCAGCAGTCCAGGGACAGGGTACAGGAGGGAGCAGTACTTC
TRBJ2-2,.,TRBD2,TRBV6-5,CASSYGTSVPGELFF,TGTGCCAGCAGTTACGGGACTAGCGTTCCGGGGGAGCTGTTTTTT
TRBJ2-2,.,TRBD1,TRBV5-1,CASSLAPMQGDTGELFF,TGCGCCAGCAGCTTGGCCCCCATGCAGGGGGACACCGGGGAGCTGTTTTTT
TRBJ2-1,.,.,TRBV27,CASRPLGGAYNEQFF,TGTGCCAGCAGACCACTAGGGGGGGCCTACAATGAGCAGTTCTTC
TRBJ1-1,.,.,TRBV27,CASCKSAGANTEAFF,TGTGCCAGCTGTAAAAGCGCAGGGGCGAACACTGAAGCTTTCTTT
TRBJ2-3,.,TRBD1,TRBV4-3,CASSLGQGITDTQYF,TGCGCCAGCAGCCTTGGACAGGGTATTACAGATACGCAGTATTTT
TRBJ2-3,once,TRBD1,TRBV18,CASSPTGPGQGADTQYF,TGTGCCAGCTCACCAACAGGACCGGGACAGGGAGCGGATACGCAGTATTTT
TRBJ2-7,.,.,TRBV2,CASSKTTGFSSYEQYF,TGTGCCAGCAGCAAGACCACAGGTTTTAGCTCCTACGAGCAGTACTTC